This T cell receptor beta chain was identified during a study of blood T cell repertoires in COVID-19. About the study: COVID-19 samples collected from the United States, Italy and Spain covered acute and convalescent phases.

The CDR3 is 16 residues long. Trimming stripped 4 bases from V and 0 bases from J, with 12 bases between. Germline V lookup: CDR1 LGHDT, CDR2 YNNKEL (reference sequence). Libraries were prepared by immunoSEQ multiplex PCR; TCRdb keeps only in-frame clonotypes and omits some of them. The sample has around 130,000 clones; roughly 80% are singletons. Specimen: peripheral blood. This TCR came from a man aged 55 to 70 with acute or convalescent COVID-19. V and J are TRBV3-1 (or the pseudogene TRBV3-2) and TRBJ2-2, with a tentative D call TRBD2 (5 bases). The CDR3 region has the DNA TGTGCCAGCAGCCTAGGACTGTGGACGAACACCGGGGAGCTGTTTTTT. It specifies CASSLGLWTNTGELFF.